This is a list of T cell receptor beta chains from one sample in a study. TCRdb recomputed calls from the RT-PCR reads with MiXCR, one row per CDR3 protein. Seen here are 550,000 to 750,000 distinct CDR3 sequences, about 14% observed once, and the top ten hold roughly 3.9%. Source material: memory CD4+ T cells from blood. These receptors were obtained from a female donor in good health, serving as a healthy control. Each CDR3 is given with its conserved first and last residue. A D gene is named only where the DNA matches it firmly. The size of a clone is reported for some rows only, either as once, few or many, or as a class for expanded clones.

J gene | V gene | clone size | D gene | CDR3 protein | CDR3 DNA
TRBJ2-2 | TRBV4-2 | many | . | CASSQLKTGFYTGELFF | TGTGCCAGCAGCCAACTCAAAACAGGGTTTTACACCGGGGAGCTGTTTTTT
TRBJ1-4 | TRBV4-3 | . | . | CASSQDGGKGKLFF | TGCGCCAGCAGCCAAGATGGTGGAAAGGGAAAACTGTTTTTT
TRBJ2-5 | TRBV10-3 | many | . | CAISGSLVETQYF | TGTGCCATCAGTGGTTCCCTGGTCGAGACCCAGTACTTC
TRBJ2-6 | TRBV29-1 | few | . | CSVEVMGLGGSGANVLTF | TGCAGCGTTGAAGTAATGGGGTTAGGGGGCTCTGGGGCCAACGTCCTGACTTTC
TRBJ2-1 | TRBV12-3/TRBV12-4 | many | . | CASSPPLIAYNEQFF | TGTGCCAGCAGTCCCCCCTTAATAGCGTACAATGAGCAGTTCTTC
TRBJ2-7 | TRBV20-1 | many | TRBD2 | CSARLAGVGEQYF | TGCAGTGCTAGACTAGCGGGAGTAGGCGAGCAGTACTTC
TRBJ1-2 | TRBV18 | few | TRBD1 | CASSPPGTGGMVYGYTF | TGTGCCAGCTCACCACCCGGGACAGGGGGCATGGTGTATGGCTACACCTTC
TRBJ2-5 | TRBV7-2 | . | . | CASSLNRDQETQYF | TGTGCCAGCAGCTTAAATAGGGACCAAGAGACCCAGTACTTC
TRBJ1-4 | TRBV2 | few | . | CASSYIIEKLFF | TGTGCCAGCAGTTATATCATTGAAAAACTGTTTTTT
TRBJ1-6 | TRBV20-1 | . | . | CSATYRAVESPLHF | TGCAGTGCTACCTACAGGGCGGTAGAATCACCCCTCCACTTT
TRBJ2-7 | TRBV3-1 | few | TRBD2 | CASSQGGGTRVIIAYEQYF | TGTGCCAGCAGCCAAGGTGGGGGGACTAGAGTTATCATCGCCTACGAGCAGTACTTC
TRBJ1-5 | TRBV7-2 | many | . | CASSLDRGNQPQHF | TGTGCCAGCAGTTTAGATCGGGGGAATCAGCCCCAGCATTTT
TRBJ2-5 | TRBV28 | . | . | CASSSVVPGETQYF | TGTGCCAGCAGCTCAGTAGTCCCTGGGGAGACCCAGTACTTC
TRBJ2-1 | TRBV20-1 | . | TRBD2 | CSAPDRRGGGNEQFF | TGCAGTGCTCCTGACCGGCGGGGCGGGGGCAATGAGCAGTTCTTC
TRBJ2-3 | TRBV12-3/TRBV12-4 | few | TRBD2 | CASSGTSGGRDTQYF | TGTGCCAGCAGTGGCACTAGCGGGGGCAGAGATACGCAGTATTTT
TRBJ1-2 | TRBV9 | . | . | CASSPTGQSGFWGKGGYTF | TGTGCCAGCAGCCCCACCGGACAGTCGGGTTTTTGGGGCAAGGGTGGCTACACCTTC
TRBJ1-6 | TRBV10-3 | many | TRBD1 | CAISAGQPDSPLHF | TGTGCCATCAGTGCGGGACAGCCAGACTCACCCCTCCACTTT
TRBJ2-7 | TRBV6-2/TRBV6-3 | . | . | CASGDTARYEQYF | TGTGCCAGCGGCGACACCGCCCGATACGAGCAGTACTTC
TRBJ1-4 | TRBV25-1 | few | . | CASSEYNLRGYNEKLFF | TGTGCCAGCAGTGAATATAACCTACGGGGATATAATGAAAAACTGTTTTTT
TRBJ1-2 | TRBV10-3 | few | . | CAISEPTGRPNYGYTF | TGTGCCATCAGTGAGCCAACGGGGCGCCCTAACTATGGCTACACCTTC
TRBJ2-3 | TRBV7-2 | many | . | CASIQGSTDTQYF | TGTGCCAGCATCCAAGGGTCCACAGATACGCAGTATTTT
TRBJ2-7 | TRBV5-1 | . | . | CASSPRAPPYEQYF | TGCGCCAGCAGCCCCCGGGCGCCGCCCTACGAGCAGTACTTC
TRBJ1-4 | TRBV5-1 | . | . | CASSLQGQNNEKLFF | TGCGCCAGCAGCTTGCAAGGCCAGAACAATGAAAAACTGTTTTTT
TRBJ1-3 | TRBV27 | few | TRBD1 | CASSPAGQGATIYF | TGTGCCAGCAGTCCAGCCGGACAGGGAGCCACCATATATTTT
TRBJ1-2 | TRBV7-3 | . | TRBD1 | CASSSGTGASYGYTF | TGTGCCAGCAGCTCGGGGACAGGGGCGAGCTATGGCTACACCTTC
TRBJ2-7 | TRBV6-4 | . | TRBD1 | CASSDRQGASYEQYF | TGTGCCAGCAGTGACAGACAGGGGGCTTCCTACGAGCAGTACTTC
TRBJ2-3 | TRBV7-2 | few | TRBD2 | CASSLGGSGTPDTQYF | TGTGCCAGCAGCTTAGGTGGTAGCGGGACCCCAGATACGCAGTATTTT
TRBJ1-1 | TRBV28 | . | . | CASGLPQMNTEAFF | TGTGCCAGCGGCCTACCACAGATGAACACTGAAGCTTTCTTT
TRBJ2-1 | TRBV5-4 | many | . | CASSLISGSYNEQFF | TGTGCCAGCAGCCTAATTAGCGGCTCCTACAATGAGCAGTTCTTC
TRBJ2-5 | TRBV30 | few | . | CAWSGGGWETQYF | TGTGCCTGGAGTGGAGGGGGTTGGGAGACCCAGTACTTC
TRBJ2-1 | TRBV5-1 | few | . | CASSLVVGGGNEQFF | TGCGCCAGCAGCTTGGTGGTGGGGGGTGGGAATGAGCAGTTCTTC
TRBJ1-5 | TRBV2 | . | TRBD1 | CASSGQGSNQPQHF | TGTGCCAGCAGTGGACAGGGAAGCAATCAGCCCCAGCATTTT
TRBJ2-1 | TRBV7-9 | . | TRBD2 | CASSRGLAGSSYNEQFF | TGTGCCAGCAGCCGGGGACTAGCGGGGAGCTCCTACAATGAGCAGTTCTTC
TRBJ1-2 | TRBV4-3 | few | . | CASSQDRVVQGGPYTF | TGCGCCAGCAGCCAAGATAGGGTGGTACAGGGTGGCCCCTACACCTTC
TRBJ2-6 | TRBV5-1 | . | . | CASSLWAQGTGANVLTF | TGCGCCAGCAGCTTGTGGGCCCAGGGAACCGGGGCCAACGTCCTGACTTTC
TRBJ2-7 | TRBV20-1 | . | . | CSATTLGEQYF | TGCAGTGCTACCACCCTTGGCGAGCAGTACTTC
TRBJ1-4 | TRBV18 | many | TRBD1 | CASSLGQDEKLFF | TGTGCCAGCTCACTCGGACAGGACGAAAAACTGTTTTTT
TRBJ2-3 | TRBV27 | . | TRBD2 | CASSGLGGVRTDTQYF | TGTGCCAGCAGCGGCCTCGGGGGGGTTCGCACAGATACGCAGTATTTT
TRBJ2-3 | TRBV5-6 | few | TRBD2 | CASSLATSGSGADTQYF | TGTGCCAGCAGCTTGGCCACTAGCGGGTCGGGGGCAGATACGCAGTATTTT
TRBJ2-2 | TRBV7-2 | . | . | CASSFNRKHTGELFF | TGTGCCAGCAGCTTTAATAGGAAACACACCGGGGAGCTGTTTTTT
TRBJ2-3 | TRBV20-1 | many | . | CSARGRYTQYF | TGCAGTGCTAGAGGGCGGTATACGCAGTATTTT
TRBJ1-1 | TRBV6-6 | many | . | CASSHSNTEAFF | TGTGCCAGCAGTCATTCGAACACTGAAGCTTTCTTT
TRBJ2-7 | TRBV18 | . | . | CASSPGTNDYSYEQYF | TGTGCCAGCTCACCCGGGACCAACGACTATTCCTACGAGCAGTACTTC
TRBJ2-5 | TRBV4-1 | many | . | CASSQEKRGGNKETQYF | TGCGCCAGCAGCCAAGAAAAGCGAGGCGGGAATAAAGAGACCCAGTACTTC
TRBJ1-2 | TRBV6-5 | few | TRBD1 | CASSTRPTGGNFGYTF | TGTGCCAGCAGTACCCGGCCGACAGGGGGTAACTTTGGCTACACCTTC
TRBJ1-1 | TRBV12-3/TRBV12-4 | . | . | CASSKGSNTEAFF | TGTGCCAGCAGTAAGGGGTCCAACACTGAAGCTTTCTTT
TRBJ1-5 | TRBV20-1 | many | . | CSATGGTGNQPQHF | TGCAGCGCTACTGGGGGCACGGGCAATCAGCCCCAGCATTTT
TRBJ2-7 | TRBV5-1 | . | TRBD2 | CASSPEGTSGGFYEQYF | TGCGCCAGCAGCCCCGAAGGGACTAGCGGGGGGTTCTACGAGCAGTACTTC
TRBJ1-5 | TRBV6-2/TRBV6-3 | few | . | CASSYYSGQQSGPQHF | TGTGCCAGCAGTTACTATTCGGGACAACAATCAGGGCCCCAGCATTTT
TRBJ1-1 | TRBV6-2/TRBV6-3 | many | . | CASSRGGEAFF | TGTGCCAGCAGCCGGGGCGGTGAAGCTTTCTTT
TRBJ2-7 | TRBV9 | . | . | CASSVDSAYEQYF | TGTGCCAGCAGCGTAGACAGCGCCTACGAGCAGTACTTC
TRBJ1-4 | TRBV25-1 | many | . | CASSEQGATNEKLFF | TGTGCCAGCAGTGAACAGGGCGCAACTAATGAAAAACTGTTTTTT
TRBJ2-1 | TRBV24-1 | . | . | CATSDSTTYSEQFF | TGTGCCACCAGTGATTCCACTACCTACAGTGAGCAGTTCTTC
TRBJ2-7 | TRBV11-3 | . | TRBD2 | CASSFLGLAGPYEQYF | TGTGCCAGCAGCTTTTTGGGCCTAGCGGGGCCCTACGAGCAGTACTTC